This T cell receptor beta chain was recovered during a study of Ad26.COV2.S vaccination and SARS-CoV-2 variants. Study findings and constraints: Ad26.COV2.S recipients had broader spike-specific TCRs (P = 0.0014). Following vaccination, spike-specific CD8+ and CD4+ T cell responses reportedly exhibited substantial breadth. Responses of T cells in total may have been underestimated by the TCR breadth and depth analyses. Recipients of vaccine and of placebo showed similar breadth of their non-spike TCR repertoires.

Some clones are missing from TCRdb's copy, which holds only in-frame ones; the method was immunoSEQ multiplex PCR. The sample contains 350,000 to 450,000 clones, 70% to 90% of which appear only once. Comments on this clone: What it binds is unknown.

Treatment in this sample: about 20 received Ad26.COV2.S at low or high dose, single or two shots; about 5 received placebo; per-sample allocation not given. All samples were drawn on day 63, counting from the first vaccine or placebo injection. The CDR3 length is 15 residues. Per germline, CDR1 MNHEY and CDR2 SVGAGI. Trimming took off 4 bases at V and 7 bases at J, with 14 bases between the two ends. This receptor was identified in a person aged 18 to 65 who received the Ad26.COV2.S COVID-19 vaccine or a placebo. The V call is TRBV6-5, the J call TRBJ1-6; maybe TRBD1 (6 bases). Source: peripheral blood, taken in a trial of Ad26.COV2.S vaccine versus placebo. The CDR3 here is CASSSQGFPNSPLHF. The CDR3 DNA follows: TGTGCCAGCAGTTCCCAGGGGTTCCCCAATTCACCCCTCCACTTT.